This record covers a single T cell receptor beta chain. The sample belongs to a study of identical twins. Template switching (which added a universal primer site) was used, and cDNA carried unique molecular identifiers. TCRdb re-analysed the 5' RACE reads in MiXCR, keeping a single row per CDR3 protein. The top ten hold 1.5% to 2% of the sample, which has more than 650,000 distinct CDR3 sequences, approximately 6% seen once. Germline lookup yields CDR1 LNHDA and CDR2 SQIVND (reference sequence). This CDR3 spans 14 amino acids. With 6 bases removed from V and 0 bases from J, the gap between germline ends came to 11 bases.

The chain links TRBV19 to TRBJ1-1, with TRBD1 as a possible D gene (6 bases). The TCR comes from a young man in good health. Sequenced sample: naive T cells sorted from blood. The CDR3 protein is CASSITGLNTEAFF. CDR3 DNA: TGTGCCAGTAGCATAACAGGGCTGAACACTGAAGCTTTCTTT.